The sequence of this T cell receptor beta chain was determined in a study of blood T cell repertoires in COVID-19. Per the original data handling: Nucleated cell counts were estimated from reference gene primer amplification. Clones were read by immunoSEQ multiplex PCR, and TCRdb kept only the in-frame ones, dropping some. V and J calls plus clone size are reproduced from that table; the DNA served to infer D and trimming. The sample consists of 93,000 or so clones, approximately 89% of them appearing once. CDR1 is SGDLS and CDR2 is YYNGEE in the germline V gene. This CDR3 spans 18 amino acids. V lost 0 bases to trimming and J lost 9 bases; unmatched junction nucleotides: 20.

V gene TRBV9 combines with J gene TRBJ1-1; 7 bases line up with TRBD1. Material: peripheral blood. The sequence derives from a woman of 80 years or more in a cohort sampled during active COVID-19. CDR3 DNA: TGTGCCAGCAGCGTAGGCTCCTCCTCACGGACAGGCCAGGGAAAAGCTTTCTTT. Translation: CASSVGSSSRTGQGKAFF. The variable domain in full, with the rest retrieved from reference TRBV9 and TRBJ1-1, is DSGVTQTPKHLITATGQRVTLRCSPRSGDLSVYWYQQSLDQGLQFLIQYYNGEERAKGNILERFSAQQFPDLHSELNLSSLELGDSALYFCASSVGSSSRTGQGKAFFGQGTRLTVV.